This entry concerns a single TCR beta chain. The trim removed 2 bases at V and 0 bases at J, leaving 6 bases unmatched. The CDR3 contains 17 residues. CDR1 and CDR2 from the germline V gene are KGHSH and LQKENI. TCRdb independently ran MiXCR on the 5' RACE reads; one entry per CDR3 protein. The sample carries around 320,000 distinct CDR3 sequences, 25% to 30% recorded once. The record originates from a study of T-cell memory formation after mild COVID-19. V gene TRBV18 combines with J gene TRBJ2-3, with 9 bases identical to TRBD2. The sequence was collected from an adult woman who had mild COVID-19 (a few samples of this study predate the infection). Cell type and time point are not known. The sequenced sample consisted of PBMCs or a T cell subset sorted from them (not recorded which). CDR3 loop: CASSPKIAGVSTDTQYF. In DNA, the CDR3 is TGTGCCAGCTCACCAAAGATAGCGGGAGTGAGCACAGATACGCAGTATTTT.